The sample holds a few counts of the clone carrying this T cell receptor (beta chain). This specimen belongs to a study of T cells in Graves' hyperthyroidism and ophthalmopathy. Amplified regions were TCR beta CDR3 sequences from RNA transcripts. The primer set for the first-round RT-PCR of the TCR CDR3 was HTBI. TCRdb used MiXCR to reprocess the multiplex PCR reads, holding one entry per CDR3 protein. Counted here are a few hundred thousand distinct CDR3 sequences, about 15% occurring once; the ten biggest clones make up 25% to 30%. CDR1 MNHNS and CDR2 SASEGT come from the germline V gene. Between the trimmed V and J ends, which lost 4 bases and 8 bases, there was a span of 12 bases. The CDR3 is 13 residues long.

This receptor was taken from a woman younger than 35 with Graves' hyperthyroidism that later progressed to Graves' ophthalmopathy. The rearrangement uses TRBV6-1 and TRBJ2-1; D is possibly TRBD2 (6 bases). Sequenced material: blood. This CDR3 is CASSAGGYDEQFF. For the CDR3, the DNA is TGTGCCAGCAGTGCCGGGGGTTACGATGAGCAGTTCTTC.